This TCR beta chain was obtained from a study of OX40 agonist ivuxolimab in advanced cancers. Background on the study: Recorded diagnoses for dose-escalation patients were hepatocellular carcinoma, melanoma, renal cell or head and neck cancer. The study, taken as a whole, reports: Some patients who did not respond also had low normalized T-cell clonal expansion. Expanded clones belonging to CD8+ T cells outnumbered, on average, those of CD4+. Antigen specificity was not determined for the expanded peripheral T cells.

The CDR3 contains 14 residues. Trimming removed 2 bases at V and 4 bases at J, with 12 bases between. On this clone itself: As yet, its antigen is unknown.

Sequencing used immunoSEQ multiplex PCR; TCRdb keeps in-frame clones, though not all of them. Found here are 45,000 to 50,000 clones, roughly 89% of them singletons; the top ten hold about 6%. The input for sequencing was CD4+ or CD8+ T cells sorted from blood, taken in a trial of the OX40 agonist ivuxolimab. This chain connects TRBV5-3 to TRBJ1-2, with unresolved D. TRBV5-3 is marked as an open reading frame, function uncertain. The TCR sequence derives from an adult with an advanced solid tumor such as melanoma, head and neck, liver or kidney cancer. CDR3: CARSFPNSGYGYTF. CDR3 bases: TGTGCCAGAAGCTTTCCGAACAGCGGCTATGGCTACACCTTC.